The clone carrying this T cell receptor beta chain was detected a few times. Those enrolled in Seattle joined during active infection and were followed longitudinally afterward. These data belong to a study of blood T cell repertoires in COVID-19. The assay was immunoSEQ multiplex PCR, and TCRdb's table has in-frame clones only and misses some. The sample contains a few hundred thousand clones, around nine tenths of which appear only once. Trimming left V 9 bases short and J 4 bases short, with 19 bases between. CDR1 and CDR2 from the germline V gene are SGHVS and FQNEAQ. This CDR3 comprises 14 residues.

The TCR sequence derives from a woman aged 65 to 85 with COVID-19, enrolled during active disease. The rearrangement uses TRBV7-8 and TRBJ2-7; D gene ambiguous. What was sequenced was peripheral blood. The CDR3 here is CASILALGAYEQYF. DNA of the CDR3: TGTGCCAGTATCTTAGCCCTCGGAGCTTACGAGCAGTACTTC. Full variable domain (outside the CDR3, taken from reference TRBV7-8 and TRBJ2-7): GAGVSQSPRYKVAKRGQDVALRCDPISGHVSLFWYQQALGQGPEFLTYFQNEAQLDKSGLPSDRFFAERPEGSVSTLKIQRTQQEDSAVYLCASILALGAYEQYFGPGTRLTVT.